This passage covers 26 T cell receptor beta chains from one sample sequenced in a study of T cells in Graves' hyperthyroidism and ophthalmopathy. Amplification targeted TCR beta CDR3 regions from RNA transcripts. First-round RT-PCR of the TCR CDR3 relied on the HTBI primer set. TCRdb re-called the multiplex PCR reads through MiXCR, storing one row per CDR3 protein. Of 640,000 or so distinct CDR3 sequences listed, approximately 15% were seen once; the top ten hold about 6.6%. What was sequenced was blood. The receptors shown here come from a woman younger than 30 with Graves' ophthalmopathy.

This clonotype was observed once. The J gene is TRBJ2-7, the V gene TRBV5-8, with D tentatively TRBD1 (5 bases). Trimming cost V 0 bases and J 2 bases, with 12 bases left between them. CDR1 and CDR2 from the germline V gene are SGHTS and YDEGEE. There are 15 residues in the CDR3. The DNA for the CDR3 is TGTGCCAGCAGCTTGGCGTCCTACAGGCCCTACGAGCAGTACTTC. Amino acids: CASSLASYRPYEQYF.

Ten or more counts support this clonotype. The chain uses TRBV11-2 and TRBJ2-7; TRBD2 matches 8 bases. CDR3 length: 16 amino acids. Germline V gene data show CDR1 as SGHAT and CDR2 as FQNNGV. V lost 4 bases, J lost 3 bases, and 11 bases stayed unmatched. The DNA of the CDR3 is TGTGCCAGCAGCTCCCAAAAGAGCGGGAGAAGCTACGAGCAGTACTTC. This sequence encodes CASSSQKSGRSYEQYF.

DNA for the CDR3: TGTGCCAGCAGCTTAAGAATATCTGGGACAAGGGTAGATACGCAGTATTTT. Translated: CASSLRISGTRVDTQYF. The chain links TRBV7-6 to TRBJ2-3; D possibly corresponds to TRBD1 (6 bases). V lost 2 bases, J lost 5 bases, and 20 bases lay in between. Looked up from germline, CDR1 is SGHVS and CDR2 is FNYEAQ. This CDR3 region has 17 residues.

The table lists this clonotype with many counts. The V gene is TRBV7-3, the J gene TRBJ2-3, with D uncertain. Germline lookup yields CDR1 SGHTA and CDR2 FQGTGA. V lost 5 bases to trimming and J lost 2 bases, with 11 bases between them. The CDR3 is 14 amino acids. This CDR3 reads CASSLASFTDTQYF. CDR3 in DNA: TGTGCCAGCAGCCTCGCAAGTTTCACAGATACGCAGTATTTT.

This clonotype was seen repeatedly, ten times or more. V usage is TRBV3-1 and J usage is TRBJ2-7; D unclear. CDR3 length: 14 amino acids. Germline V gene lookup returns CDR1 LGHDT and CDR2 YNNKEL (reference sequence). V shed 1 base and J shed 4 bases, with 11 bases lying between them. The chain's CDR3 is CASSQVQFRYEQYF. The CDR3 DNA follows: TGTGCCAGCAGCCAAGTCCAGTTTCGGTACGAGCAGTACTTC.

In this sample, this clonotype turned up many times. The chain has TRBV27 and TRBJ2-7; possibly TRBD1 or TRBD2 for D (5 bases each). The V gene lost 2 bases and the J gene lost 6 bases, with 17 bases spanning the gap. The CDR3 contains 15 residues. Germline V gene lookup returns CDR1 MNHEY and CDR2 SMNVEV (reference sequence). The CDR3 region has the DNA TGTGCCAGCAGTTTAGGCGGAGAGGGGTGGAGCGAGCAGTACTTC. As protein: CASSLGGEGWSEQYF.

The V gene is TRBV4-1, the J gene TRBJ2-1; D unresolved. CDR1 and CDR2 from the germline V gene are MGHRA and YSYEKL. Trimming removed 1 base from V and 8 bases from J, with 15 bases in between. This CDR3 is built from 15 residues. The CDR3 protein is CASSQAGMGGDEQFF. The CDR3 nucleotides are TGCGCCAGCAGCCAAGCCGGTATGGGTGGCGATGAGCAGTTCTTC.

This clonotype was seen more than once but under ten times. CDR3 protein: CSVVRTRGTDTQYF. The CDR3 DNA sequence: TGCAGCGTTGTTCGGACAAGGGGCACAGATACGCAGTATTTT. V is TRBV29-1 and J is TRBJ2-3; weak D call: TRBD1 (5 bases). Trimming took 4 bases from V and 1 from J, leaving 12 bases between them. CDR3 length: 14 amino acids. CDR1 is SQVTM, CDR2 ANQGSEA, per germline.

This clonotype was picked up a small number of times. V usage is TRBV5-4 and J usage is TRBJ2-5, with 9 bases that match TRBD1. The CDR3 is 17 residues long. The V segment lost 3 bases and the J segment 0 bases; nucleotides outside the gene matches: 9. From germline, CDR1 is SGHNT and CDR2 YYREEE (reference sequence). In DNA, the CDR3 is TGTGCCAGCAGCTCCCGACCGACAGGGGGGTACCAAGAGACCCAGTACTTC. It specifies CASSSRPTGGYQETQYF.

CDR3 sequence reads: CASSEIGAREGVWVNTEAFF. In DNA form, the CDR3 reads TGTGCCAGCAGCGAGATTGGGGCTCGGGAGGGAGTCTGGGTGAACACTGAAGCTTTCTTT. The chain employs TRBV9 and TRBJ1-1, with D perhaps TRBD1 (5 bases). This CDR3 region has 20 residues. In germline, CDR1 is SGDLS, CDR2 YYNGEE. V was trimmed by 3 bases and J by 0 bases, leaving 27 bases between them.

The gene calls are TRBV12-3 or TRBV12-4 and TRBJ2-5, with 13 bases that match TRBD2. The CDR3 is made up of 17 amino acids. After removal of 5 bases from V and 7 bases from J, the junction contained 13 bases not matched to a gene. The CDR3 DNA sequence: TGTGCCAGCAGTCCGAACCCCGGGACTAGCGGGATCGGGACCCAGTACTTC. This gives the protein CASSPNPGTSGIGTQYF.

This clonotype was observed at least ten times. V gene TRBV9 combines with J gene TRBJ2-7; D is possibly TRBD2 (5 bases). Trimming stripped 3 bases from V and 6 bases from J, with 10 bases between. Per the germline V gene, CDR1 is SGDLS and CDR2 is YYNGEE. The CDR3 totals 12 residues. The CDR3 coding sequence is TGTGCCAGCAGCGCCCCAGGACTCGAGCAGTACTTC. The encoded protein is CASSAPGLEQYF.

This clonotype was detected many times. The chain carries TRBV7-6 and TRBJ2-5, with 12 bases matching TRBD2. Germline loops: CDR1 SGHVS, CDR2 FNYEAQ. V lost 4 bases, J lost 2 bases, and 8 bases stayed unmatched. This CDR3 is 17 amino acids long. The CDR3 DNA is TGTGCCAGCAGCTCCGGACTAGCGGGATTTGGGCAAGAGACCCAGTACTTC. Translating gives CASSSGLAGFGQETQYF.

With respect to this clonotype: It may be a read error: a sequence one base away is much more abundant. The chain couples TRBV2 to TRBJ2-4, with D tentatively TRBD1 (8 bases). Germline V CDR1 and CDR2: SNHLY, FYNNEI. The CDR3 extends over 17 amino acids. The germline V and J ends were trimmed by 5 bases and 4 bases, with 21 bases remaining between them. This CDR3 reads CASSSVHDRGGKNIQYF. The CDR3, as DNA: TGTGCCAGCAGTTCCGTCCACGACAGGGGAGGGAAAAACATTCAGTACTTC.

This clonotype was counted many times. V and J are TRBV20-1 and TRBJ1-2, with TRBD1 identical over 7 bases. The CDR3 has 12 amino acids. The germline CDR1 and CDR2 sequences are DFQATT and SNEGSKA (reference sequence). With V trimmed by 5 bases and J by 6 bases, 6 bases remained unmatched. CDR3 amino acids: CSAQTTGNGYTF. CDR3 DNA: TGCAGTGCTCAGACGACAGGGAATGGCTACACCTTC.

This rearrangement joins TRBV25-1 to TRBJ1-1; TRBD1 might be the D (5 bases). From germline, CDR1 is MGHDK and CDR2 SYGVNS. Trimming took off 1 base at V and 5 bases at J, with 11 bases between the two ends. This CDR3 spans 14 amino acids. The CDR3 reads CASSEWEGSTEAFF. CDR3 DNA sequence: TGTGCCAGCAGTGAATGGGAGGGGAGTACTGAAGCTTTCTTT.

This clonotype was detected many times. This chain connects TRBV6-2 or TRBV6-3 to TRBJ1-2; 8 bases match TRBD1. This CDR3 has 14 residues. The V and J ends lost 6 bases and 1 base, in that order; junction bases with no gene match: 4. Germline-derived CDR1 and CDR2 are MNHEY and SVGEGT. DNA for the CDR3: TGTGCCAGCAGCGGGACAGGCAATAACTATGGCTACACCTTC. It yields the protein CASSGTGNNYGYTF.

In this sample, this clonotype turned up many times. The J gene is TRBJ1-2, the V gene TRBV11-2; 7 bases match TRBD1. Losses at the gene ends were 6 bases for V and 0 bases for J; bases not matched to a gene: 16. Germline CDR1 reads SGHAT; CDR2 reads FQNNGV. The CDR3 length is 18 residues. The CDR3 DNA reads as TGTGCCAGCAGAACAAAACAACGGACCGGACAGGCTAACTATGGCTACACCTTC. Translated, it gives CASRTKQRTGQANYGYTF.

Note on this clonotype: This may be a read error, as it is one base from a much larger clone. The V and J genes are TRBV10-3 and TRBJ2-7; 12 nucleotides agree with TRBD2. The CDR3 loop spans 17 amino acids. CDR1 ENHRY and CDR2 SYGVKD come from the germline V gene. CDR3 sequence (DNA): TGTACCATCAGTGAGTCTCTAGCGGGAGGGCTGGGGTACGAGCAGTACTTC. Protein product: CTISESLAGGLGYEQYF.

This clonotype was found a few times. The chain uses TRBV5-8 and TRBJ2-5; TRBD2 aligns across 14 bases. CDR1 and CDR2 from the germline V gene are SGHTS and YDEGEE. The CDR3 length is 19 residues. The V and J ends lost 0 bases and 7 bases, in that order; junction bases with no gene match: 14. CDR3 nucleotide sequence: TGTGCCAGCAGCTTGGGACTAGCGGGAGGGTCCACCGCAAGAGCGACCCAGTACTTC. This codes for CASSLGLAGGSTARATQYF.

This clonotype has at least ten counts. The chain couples TRBV11-1 to TRBJ2-7; possibly TRBD1 for D (5 bases). Germline values: CDR1 SGHAT, CDR2 FQDESV (reference sequence). CDR3 size: 14 residues. Trimming took 5 bases from V and 5 from J, leaving 16 bases between them. CDR3 sequence reads: CASSPPTGLDEQYF. The CDR3 DNA sequence: TGTGCCAGCAGCCCTCCCACAGGTCTGGACGAGCAGTACTTC.

This clonotype appeared a few times. The chain joins TRBV20-1 to TRBJ1-1; D not resolved. V lost 1 base to trimming and J lost 3 bases, with 9 bases between them. This CDR3 has 13 residues. Germline V CDR1 and CDR2: DFQATT, SNEGSKA (reference sequence). CDR3 in DNA: TGCAGTGCTAGAGGTGGGATGGACACTGAAGCTTTCTTT. Its translation is CSARGGMDTEAFF.

The table lists this clonotype with many counts. The chain employs TRBV28 and TRBJ2-3, with D tentatively TRBD1 or TRBD2 (6 bases each). The germline V gene encodes CDR1 MDHEN and CDR2 SYDVKM. The CDR3 is made up of 14 amino acids. V was cut by 2 bases and J by 1 base, with 7 bases left in between. The CDR3: CASSLRGGTDTQYF. As DNA, the CDR3 is TGTGCCAGCAGTTTAAGGGGGGGCACAGATACGCAGTATTTT.

The chain uses TRBV19 and TRBJ1-1; no clear D gene. CDR3 length: 14 residues. V dropped 7 bases and J dropped 6 bases, with 18 bases sitting between them. Germline CDR1 reads LNHDA; CDR2 reads SQIVND (reference sequence). The CDR3 bases are TGTGCCAGTAAGCCCTTTGATCTGGGTCCTGAAGCTTTCTTT. It translates to CASKPFDLGPEAFF.

About this clonotype: This may be a read error, as it is one base from a much larger clone. The chain joins TRBV7-9 to TRBJ1-5; D remains unclear. This CDR3 is 13 amino acids long. Germline loops: CDR1 SEHNR, CDR2 FQNEAQ (reference sequence). The V and J ends lost 8 bases and 4 bases respectively, with 12 bases between them. The CDR3 region is CASQGPGNQPQHF. Here the CDR3 DNA reads TGTGCCAGCCAAGGACCGGGAAATCAGCCCCAGCATTTT.

V and J are TRBV20-1 and TRBJ1-4, with 7 bases lining up with TRBD1. The J segment lost 8 bases and the V segment lost 5 bases, leaving 8 bases of the junction unmatched. CDR3 length equals 13 residues. Germline assignment: CDR1 DFQATT and CDR2 SNEGSKA (reference sequence). The CDR3 bases are TGCAGTGCTCCCGGGACAGAACAAGAAAAACTGTTTTTT. Translating it yields CSAPGTEQEKLFF.